The clone carrying this TCR beta chain showed up just once. The antigen remains undetermined. This entry belongs to a study of OX40 agonist ivuxolimab in advanced cancers. At the level of the study: At doses from 0.01 to 10 mg/kg, patients were given intravenous ivuxolimab every 2 weeks.

CDR1 and CDR2 from the germline V gene are SEHNR and FQNEAQ (reference sequence). V was pared by 4 bases and J by 3 bases, with 12 bases of the junction left unmatched. CDR3 length: 17 residues. Patients were ineligible given autoimmune disease history or systemic immunosuppression. Sequencing was performed with immunoSEQ multiplex PCR; in TCRdb, only in-frame clones are kept and a portion is missing. The table has about 95,000 clones, over 75% seen once; the top ten hold roughly 2.6%. Study findings and constraints: On average, CD8+ T cells showed a greater number of expanded clones than CD4+. Partial responders receiving 0.1-3.0 mg/kg showed among the lowest clonal expansion.

This specimen was CD4+ or CD8+ T cells sorted from blood, taken in a trial of the OX40 agonist ivuxolimab. This sequence joins TRBV7-9 and TRBJ2-3; the match to TRBD2 covers 8 bases. The receptor was derived from an adult with an advanced solid tumor such as melanoma, head and neck, liver or kidney cancer. CDR3 sequence (DNA): TGTGCCAGCAGCTCCCTCTTTTTGGCGGGAGGAACAGATACGCAGTATTTT. Translating gives CASSSLFLAGGTDTQYF.